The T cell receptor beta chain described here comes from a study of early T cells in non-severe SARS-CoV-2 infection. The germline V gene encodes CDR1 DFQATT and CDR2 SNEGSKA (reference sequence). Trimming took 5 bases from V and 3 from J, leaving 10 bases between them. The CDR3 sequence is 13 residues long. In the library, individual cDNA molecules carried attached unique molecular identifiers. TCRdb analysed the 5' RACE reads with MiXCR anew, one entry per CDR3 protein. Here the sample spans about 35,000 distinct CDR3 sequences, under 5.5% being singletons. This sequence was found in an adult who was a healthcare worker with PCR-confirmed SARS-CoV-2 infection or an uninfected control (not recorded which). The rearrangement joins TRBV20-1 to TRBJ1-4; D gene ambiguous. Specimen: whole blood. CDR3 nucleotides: TGCAGTGCTCACCGATTTTCTAATGAAAAACTGTTTTTT. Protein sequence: CSAHRFSNEKLFF.